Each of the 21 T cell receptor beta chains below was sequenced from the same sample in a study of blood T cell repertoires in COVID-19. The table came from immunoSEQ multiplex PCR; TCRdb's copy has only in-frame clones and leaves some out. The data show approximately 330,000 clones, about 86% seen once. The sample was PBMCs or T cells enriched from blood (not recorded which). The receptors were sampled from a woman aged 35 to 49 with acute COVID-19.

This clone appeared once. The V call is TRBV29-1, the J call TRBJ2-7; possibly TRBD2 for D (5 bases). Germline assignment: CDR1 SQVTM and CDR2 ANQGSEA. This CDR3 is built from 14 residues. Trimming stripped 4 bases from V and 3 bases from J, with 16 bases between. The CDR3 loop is CSVVASFGNYEQYF. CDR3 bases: TGCAGCGTTGTAGCTAGCTTTGGGAACTACGAGCAGTACTTC.

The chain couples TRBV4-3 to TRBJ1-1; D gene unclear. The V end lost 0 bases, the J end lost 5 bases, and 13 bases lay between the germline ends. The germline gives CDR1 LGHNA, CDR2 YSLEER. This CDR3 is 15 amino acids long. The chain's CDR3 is CASSQERNSWTEAFF. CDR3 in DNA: TGCGCCAGCAGCCAAGAAAGGAACAGTTGGACTGAAGCTTTCTTT.

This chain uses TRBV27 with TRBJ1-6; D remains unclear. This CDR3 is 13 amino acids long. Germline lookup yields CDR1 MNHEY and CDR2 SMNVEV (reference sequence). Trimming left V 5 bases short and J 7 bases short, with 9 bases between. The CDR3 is CASSRRENSPLHF. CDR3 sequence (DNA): TGTGCCAGCAGTCGGAGGGAAAATTCACCCCTCCACTTT.

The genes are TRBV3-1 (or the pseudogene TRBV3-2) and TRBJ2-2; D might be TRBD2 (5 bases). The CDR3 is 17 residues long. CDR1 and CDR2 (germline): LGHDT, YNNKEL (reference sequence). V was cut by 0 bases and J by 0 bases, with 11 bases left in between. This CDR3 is CASSQDVGIANTGELFF. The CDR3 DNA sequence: TGTGCCAGCAGCCAAGATGTCGGGATAGCGAACACCGGGGAGCTGTTTTTT.

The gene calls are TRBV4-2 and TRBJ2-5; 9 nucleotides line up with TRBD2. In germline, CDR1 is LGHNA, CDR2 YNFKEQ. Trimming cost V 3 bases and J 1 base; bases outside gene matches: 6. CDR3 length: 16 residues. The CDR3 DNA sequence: TGTGCCAGCAGCCAGGGCGCGGGAGGGCCCCAAGAGACCCAGTACTTC. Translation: CASSQGAGGPQETQYF.

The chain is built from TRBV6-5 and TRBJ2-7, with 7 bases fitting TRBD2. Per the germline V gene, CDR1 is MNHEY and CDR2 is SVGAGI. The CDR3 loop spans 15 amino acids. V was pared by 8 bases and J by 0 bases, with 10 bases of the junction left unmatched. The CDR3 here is CASSGLADFSYEQYF. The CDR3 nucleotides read TGTGCCAGCTCGGGCCTAGCGGACTTCTCCTACGAGCAGTACTTC.

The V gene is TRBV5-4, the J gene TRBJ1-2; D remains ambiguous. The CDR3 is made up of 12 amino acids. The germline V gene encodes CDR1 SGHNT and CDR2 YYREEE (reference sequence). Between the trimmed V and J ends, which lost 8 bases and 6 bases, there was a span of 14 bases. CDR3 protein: CASSPGGHGYTF. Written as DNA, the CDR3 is TGTGCCAGTTCGCCGGGAGGGCATGGCTACACCTTC.

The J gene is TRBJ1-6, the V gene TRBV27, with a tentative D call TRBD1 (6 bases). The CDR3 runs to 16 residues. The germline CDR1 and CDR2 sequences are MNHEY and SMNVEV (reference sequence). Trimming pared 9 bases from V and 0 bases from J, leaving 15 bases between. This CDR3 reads CASGQSFSSYNSPLHF. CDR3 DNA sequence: TGTGCCAGTGGACAGTCTTTCAGCTCCTATAATTCACCCCTCCACTTT.

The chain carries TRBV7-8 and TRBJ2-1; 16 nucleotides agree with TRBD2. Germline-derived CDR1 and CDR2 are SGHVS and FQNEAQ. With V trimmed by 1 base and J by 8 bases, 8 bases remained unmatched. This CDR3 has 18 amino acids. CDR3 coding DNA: TGTGCCAGCAGCTTAGTGTCGGGACTAGCGGGAGGGCCGGATGAGCAGTTCTTC. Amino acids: CASSLVSGLAGGPDEQFF.

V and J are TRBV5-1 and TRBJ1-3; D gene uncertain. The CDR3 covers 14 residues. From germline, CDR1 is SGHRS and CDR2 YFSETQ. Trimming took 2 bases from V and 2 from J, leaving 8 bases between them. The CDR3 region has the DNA TGCGCCAGCAGCTTAGTGGGAGCTGGAAACACCATATATTTT. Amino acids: CASSLVGAGNTIYF.

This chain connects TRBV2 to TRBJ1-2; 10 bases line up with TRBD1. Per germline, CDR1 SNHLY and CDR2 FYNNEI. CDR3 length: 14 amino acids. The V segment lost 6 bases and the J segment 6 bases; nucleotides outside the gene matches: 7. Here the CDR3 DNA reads TGTGCCAGCAGAGGGCCGGGACAGGGGAATGGCTACACCTTC. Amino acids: CASRGPGQGNGYTF.

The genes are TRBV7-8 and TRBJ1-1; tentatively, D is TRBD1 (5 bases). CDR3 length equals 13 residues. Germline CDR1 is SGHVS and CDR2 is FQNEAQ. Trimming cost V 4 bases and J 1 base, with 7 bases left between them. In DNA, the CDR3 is TGTGCCAGCAGCTCAGACAGGAACACTGAAGCTTTCTTT. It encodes CASSSDRNTEAFF.

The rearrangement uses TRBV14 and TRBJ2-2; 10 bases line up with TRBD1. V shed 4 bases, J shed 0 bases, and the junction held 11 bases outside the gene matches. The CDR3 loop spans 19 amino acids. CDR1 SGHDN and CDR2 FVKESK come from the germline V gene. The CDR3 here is CASSPRDRGIFANTGELFF. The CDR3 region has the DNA TGTGCCAGCAGCCCCCGGGACAGGGGAATCTTCGCGAACACCGGGGAGCTGTTTTTT.

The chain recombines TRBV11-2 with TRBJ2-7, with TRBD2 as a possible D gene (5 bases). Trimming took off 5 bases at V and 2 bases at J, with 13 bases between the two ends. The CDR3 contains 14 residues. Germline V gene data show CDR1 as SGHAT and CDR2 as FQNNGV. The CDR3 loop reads CASSPAGGTYEQYF. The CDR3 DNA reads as TGTGCCAGCAGCCCTGCGGGTGGAACCTACGAGCAGTACTTC.

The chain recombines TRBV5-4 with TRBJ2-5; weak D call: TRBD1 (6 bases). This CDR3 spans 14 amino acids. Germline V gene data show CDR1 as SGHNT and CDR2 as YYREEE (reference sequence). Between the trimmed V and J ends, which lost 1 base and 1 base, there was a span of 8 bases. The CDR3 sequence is CASSLRQVQETQYF. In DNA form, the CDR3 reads TGTGCCAGCAGCTTGCGACAGGTCCAAGAGACCCAGTACTTC.

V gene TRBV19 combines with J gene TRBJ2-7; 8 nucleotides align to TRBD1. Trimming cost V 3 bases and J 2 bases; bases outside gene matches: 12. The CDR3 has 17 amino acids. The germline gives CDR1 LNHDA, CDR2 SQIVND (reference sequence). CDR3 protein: CASSIQGAIPPTYEQYF. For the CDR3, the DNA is TGTGCCAGTAGTATTCAGGGGGCGATTCCCCCGACCTACGAGCAGTACTTC.

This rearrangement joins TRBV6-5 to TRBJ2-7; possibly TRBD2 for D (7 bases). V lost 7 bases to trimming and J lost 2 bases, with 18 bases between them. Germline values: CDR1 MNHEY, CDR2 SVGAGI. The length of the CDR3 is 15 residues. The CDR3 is CASKKGGEGPYEQYF. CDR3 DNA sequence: TGTGCCAGCAAGAAAGGGGGGGAGGGCCCCTACGAGCAGTACTTC.

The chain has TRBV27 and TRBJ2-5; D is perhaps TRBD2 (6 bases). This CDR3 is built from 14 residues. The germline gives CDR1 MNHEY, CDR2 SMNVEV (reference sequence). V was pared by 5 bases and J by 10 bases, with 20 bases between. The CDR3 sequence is CASSGFPSREDQYF. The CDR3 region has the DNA TGTGCCAGCAGTGGGTTCCCCTCTAGGGAGGACCAGTACTTC.

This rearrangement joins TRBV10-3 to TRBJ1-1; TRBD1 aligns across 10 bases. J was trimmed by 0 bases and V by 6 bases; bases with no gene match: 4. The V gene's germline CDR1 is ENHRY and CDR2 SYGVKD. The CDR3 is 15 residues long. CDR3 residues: CAIRGGQGVNTEAFF. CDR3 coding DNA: TGTGCCATCAGGGGAGGACAGGGGGTGAACACTGAAGCTTTCTTT.

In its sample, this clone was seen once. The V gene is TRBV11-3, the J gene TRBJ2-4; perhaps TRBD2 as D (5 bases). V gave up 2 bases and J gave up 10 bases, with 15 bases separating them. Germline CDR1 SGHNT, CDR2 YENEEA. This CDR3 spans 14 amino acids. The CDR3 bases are TGTGCCAGCAGCTTAACCGCTAGCTCTAAGATTCAGTACTTC. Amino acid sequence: CASSLTASSKIQYF.

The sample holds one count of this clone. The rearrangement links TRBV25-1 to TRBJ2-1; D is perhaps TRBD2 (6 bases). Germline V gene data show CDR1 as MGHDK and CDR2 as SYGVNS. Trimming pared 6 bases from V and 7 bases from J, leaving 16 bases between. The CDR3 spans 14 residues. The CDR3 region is CASRTGTLTNEQFF. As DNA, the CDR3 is TGTGCCAGCAGAACCGGGACTCTTACAAATGAGCAGTTCTTC. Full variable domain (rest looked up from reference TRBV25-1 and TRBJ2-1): EADIYQTPRYLVIGTGKKITLECSQTMGHDKMYWYQQDPGMELHLIHYSYGVNSTEKGDLSSESTVSRIRTEHFPLTLESARPSHTSQYLCASRTGTLTNEQFFGPGTRLTVL.